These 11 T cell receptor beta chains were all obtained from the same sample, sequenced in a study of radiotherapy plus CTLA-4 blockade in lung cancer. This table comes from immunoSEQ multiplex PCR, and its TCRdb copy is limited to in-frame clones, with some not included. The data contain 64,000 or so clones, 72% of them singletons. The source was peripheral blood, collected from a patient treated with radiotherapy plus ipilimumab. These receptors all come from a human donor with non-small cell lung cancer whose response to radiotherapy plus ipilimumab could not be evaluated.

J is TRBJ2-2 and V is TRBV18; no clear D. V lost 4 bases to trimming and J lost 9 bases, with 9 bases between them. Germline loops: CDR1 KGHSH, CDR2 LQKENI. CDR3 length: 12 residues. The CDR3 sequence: CASSLSPWELFF. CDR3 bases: TGTGCCAGCTCACTCAGTCCCTGGGAGCTGTTTTTT.

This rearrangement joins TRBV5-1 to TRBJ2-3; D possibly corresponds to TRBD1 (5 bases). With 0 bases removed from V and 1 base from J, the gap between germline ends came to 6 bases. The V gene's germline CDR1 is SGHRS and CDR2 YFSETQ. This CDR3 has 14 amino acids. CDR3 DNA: TGCGCCAGCAGCTTGGAGGGGCGCACAGATACGCAGTATTTT. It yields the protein CASSLEGRTDTQYF.

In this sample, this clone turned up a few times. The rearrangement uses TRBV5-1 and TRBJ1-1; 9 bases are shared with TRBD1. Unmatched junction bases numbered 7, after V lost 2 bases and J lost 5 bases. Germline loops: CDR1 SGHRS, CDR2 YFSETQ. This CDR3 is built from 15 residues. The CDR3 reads CASSFGGQGGTEAFF. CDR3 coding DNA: TGCGCCAGCAGCTTTGGGGGACAGGGAGGGACTGAAGCTTTCTTT.

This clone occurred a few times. The CDR3 is CAISASSGSSNEQFF. The CDR3 region has the DNA TGTGCCATCAGTGCATCTAGCGGGAGTAGCAATGAGCAGTTCTTC. V gene TRBV10-3 combines with J gene TRBJ2-1; 10 positions agree with TRBD2. This CDR3 spans 15 amino acids. V shed 4 bases and J 6 bases; nucleotides not matched to a gene: 6. Germline CDR1 is ENHRY and CDR2 is SYGVKD.

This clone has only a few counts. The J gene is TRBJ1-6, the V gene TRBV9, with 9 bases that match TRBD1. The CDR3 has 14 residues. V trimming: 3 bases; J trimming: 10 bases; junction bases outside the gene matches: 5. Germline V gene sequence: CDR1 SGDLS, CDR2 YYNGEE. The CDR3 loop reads CASSGGQGRSPLHF. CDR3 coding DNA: TGTGCCAGCAGCGGGGGACAGGGCAGATCACCCCTCCACTTT.

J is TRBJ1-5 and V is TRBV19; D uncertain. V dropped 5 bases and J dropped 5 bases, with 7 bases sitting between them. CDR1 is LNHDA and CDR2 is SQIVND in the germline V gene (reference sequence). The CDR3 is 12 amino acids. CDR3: CASSFQYQPQHF. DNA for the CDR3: TGTGCCAGTAGTTTCCAATATCAGCCCCAGCATTTT.

The CDR3 here is CATSSPDRGGDGYTF. As DNA, the CDR3 is TGTGCCACCAGCAGTCCCGACAGGGGAGGTGATGGCTACACCTTC. V gene TRBV15 combines with J gene TRBJ1-2; TRBD1 matches at 8 bases. This CDR3 is built from 15 residues. Per germline, CDR1 LNHNV and CDR2 YYDKDF (reference sequence). The V gene end was trimmed by 3 bases and the J gene end by 6 bases; junction bases not matched to a gene: 9.

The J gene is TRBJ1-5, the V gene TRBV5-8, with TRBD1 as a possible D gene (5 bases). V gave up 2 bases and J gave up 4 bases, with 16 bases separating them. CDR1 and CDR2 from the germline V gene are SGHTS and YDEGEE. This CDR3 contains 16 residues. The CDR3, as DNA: TGTGCCAGCAGCTTCATGGGAAGGGGCCCTAATCAGCCCCAGCATTTT. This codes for CASSFMGRGPNQPQHF.

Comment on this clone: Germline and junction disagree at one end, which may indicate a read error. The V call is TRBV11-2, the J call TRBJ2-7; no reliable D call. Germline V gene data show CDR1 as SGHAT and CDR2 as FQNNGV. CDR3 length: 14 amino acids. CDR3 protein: CAGSLWPLPNEQYF. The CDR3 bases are TGTGCCGGCAGCTTATGGCCTCTTCCGAACGAGCAGTACTTC.

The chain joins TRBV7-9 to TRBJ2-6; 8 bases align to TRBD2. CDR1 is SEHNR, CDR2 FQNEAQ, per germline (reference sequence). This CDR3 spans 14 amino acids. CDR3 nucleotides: TGTAACGCGGGGGGCTACTCTGGGGCCAACGTCCTGACTTTC. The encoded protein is CNAGGYSGANVLTF.

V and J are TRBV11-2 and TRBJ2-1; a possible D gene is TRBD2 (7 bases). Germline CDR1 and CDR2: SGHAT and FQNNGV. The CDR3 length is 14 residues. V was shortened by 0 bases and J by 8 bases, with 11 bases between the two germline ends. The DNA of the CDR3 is TGTGCCAGCAGCTTAGAGGGGGGGCTCGATGAGCAGTTCTTC. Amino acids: CASSLEGGLDEQFF.